This TCR beta chain is from a study of neurological immune-mediated disorders. Study-level results: Private repertoires in all groups were suggested, as expanded clones shared no CDR3 amino acid sequences across subjects.

Looked up from germline, CDR1 is ENHRY and CDR2 is SYGVKD. V was pared by 7 bases and J by 8 bases, with 14 bases between. The CDR3 runs 13 residues. As for the cDNA, it was generated by 5'RACE with 10-nucleotide random UMIs. MiXCR, run by TCRdb on the 5' RACE reads, gives a single entry per CDR3 protein. Of approximately 130,000 distinct CDR3 sequences in the sample, roughly 3.2% were seen once. On this clonotype itself: No antigen is known for it.

Unsorted libraries were derived from 2 million PBMCs stored at -80 C. The chain joins TRBV10-3 to TRBJ1-4, with a possible D match to TRBD1 (5 bases). This receptor was taken from a woman under 40 with multiple sclerosis. What was sequenced was PBMCs. This chain's CDR3 is CAIKGDGQEKLFF. The CDR3 bases are TGTGCCATCAAAGGGGACGGACAAGAAAAACTGTTTTTT.